This TCR beta chain was profiled in a study of blood T cell repertoires in COVID-19. Profiled with immunoSEQ multiplex PCR; TCRdb holds only in-frame clones, not every one. The sample contains 450,000 or so clones, roughly 90% of which appear only once. This clone was recorded a few times. This CDR3 spans 12 amino acids. V was pared by 4 bases and J by 6 bases, with 9 bases between. The V gene's germline CDR1 is KGHSH and CDR2 LQKENI. This receptor was identified in a man in his late teens or twenties with COVID-19, enrolled during active disease. The V call is TRBV18, the J call TRBJ1-1; no reliable D call. The specimen sequenced was peripheral blood. The CDR3 loop is CASSRPGSEAFF. CDR3 nucleotides: TGTGCCAGCTCACGCCCTGGCTCTGAAGCTTTCTTT.